These 10 T cell receptor beta chains originate from one sample sequenced in a study of blood T cell repertoires in COVID-19 (dated by TCRdb to about 2020). Receptor amplification or capture employed the immunoSEQ multiplex PCR assay. TCRdb took over this immuneACCESS table, retaining in-frame rearrangements with V and J assigned. Such tables are incomplete; in checked studies, under half of the missing clones stem from an unresolved V gene, and the remainder is unexplained. The sample table shows 450,000 to 500,000 clones, and approximately 86% are seen once. Of the sample, under 0.75% falls within the top ten clones. The sequenced sample consisted of PBMCs or T cells enriched from blood (not recorded which). These receptors were obtained from a woman between 18 and 29 years old who had recovered from COVID-19.

The J gene is TRBJ2-2, the V gene TRBV3-1 (or the pseudogene TRBV3-2), with 9 positions matching TRBD2. V shed 5 bases and J 3 bases; nucleotides not matched to a gene: 13. CDR3 length: 18 amino acids. CDR1 and CDR2 from the germline V gene are LGHDT and YNNKEL (reference sequence). Here the CDR3 DNA reads TGTGCCAGCAGCTTAAGGCCGGGACTAGCACGGTACACCGGGGAGCTGTTTTTT. It specifies CASSLRPGLARYTGELFF.

This chain joins TRBV13 and TRBJ1-2, with D maybe TRBD1 (6 bases). CDR1 is PRHDT, CDR2 FYEKMQ, per germline (reference sequence). The CDR3 is 14 amino acids. V lost 1 base, J lost 5 bases, and 11 bases lay in between. The CDR3 region is CASSLDRVRYGYTF. The CDR3 nucleotides read TGTGCCAGCAGCTTAGACAGGGTAAGGTATGGCTACACCTTC. The variable domain in full, with the rest retrieved from reference TRBV13 and TRBJ1-2, is AAGVIQSPRHLIKEKRETATLKCYPIPRHDTVYWYQQGPGQDPQFLISFYEKMQSDKGSIPDRFSAQQFSDYHSELNMSSLELGDSALYFCASSLDRVRYGYTFGSGTRLTVV.

V and J are TRBV9 and TRBJ2-5; D gene ambiguous. Trimming left V 2 bases short and J 0 bases short, with 2 bases between. The CDR3 spans 12 residues. CDR1 is SGDLS, CDR2 YYNGEE, per germline. The DNA for the CDR3 is TGTGCCAGCAGCGTCGACCAAGAGACCCAGTACTTC. This encodes CASSVDQETQYF.

The CDR3 spells CASFLGGGDYGYTF. Written as DNA, the CDR3 is TGTGCCAGCTTTCTCGGGGGGGGTGACTATGGCTACACCTTC. The chain employs TRBV7-2 and TRBJ1-2; TRBD1 might be the D (5 bases). This CDR3 contains 14 residues. V lost 8 bases and J lost 3, with 16 bases in between. The germline V gene has CDR1 SGHTA and CDR2 FQGNSA.

The J gene is TRBJ1-2, the V gene TRBV11-2; TRBD1 aligns across 9 bases. V lost 1 base to trimming and J lost 4 bases; unmatched junction nucleotides: 4. The CDR3 has 15 residues. Germline assignment: CDR1 SGHAT and CDR2 FQNNGV. The CDR3 bases are TGTGCCAGCAGCTTAGCAGGACAGGGGCCCTATGGCTACACCTTC. Translation: CASSLAGQGPYGYTF.

V usage is TRBV15 and J usage is TRBJ1-5, with TRBD1 matching 7 bases. V trimming: 5 bases; J trimming: 7 bases; junction bases outside the gene matches: 8. CDR1 is LNHNV and CDR2 is YYDKDF in the germline V gene (reference sequence). This CDR3 has 14 residues. CDR3 in amino acids: CATSSRQGTQPQHF. As DNA, the CDR3 is TGTGCCACCAGCTCCCGACAGGGAACACAGCCCCAGCATTTT.

In this sample, this clone turned up once. CDR3 sequence reads: CASSLVRGIRNTGELFF. The DNA of the CDR3 is TGTGCCAGCAGTTTAGTTCGAGGGATTAGGAACACCGGGGAGCTGTTTTTT. The genes are TRBV27 and TRBJ2-2, with D perhaps TRBD2 (5 bases). The CDR3 contains 17 residues. The germline V gene encodes CDR1 MNHEY and CDR2 SMNVEV (reference sequence). Trimming pared 2 bases from V and 1 base from J, leaving 14 bases between.

The J gene is TRBJ1-2, the V gene TRBV27; D is undetermined. In germline, CDR1 is MNHEY, CDR2 SMNVEV (reference sequence). This CDR3 comprises 11 residues. V lost 6 bases to trimming and J lost 3 bases, with 5 bases between them. The CDR3, as DNA: TGTGCCAGCAGGTCATACTATGGCTACACCTTC. Translation: CASRSYYGYTF.

The chain recombines TRBV10-3 with TRBJ1-1, with D hard to call. Germline V gene data show CDR1 as ENHRY and CDR2 as SYGVKD. The CDR3 length is 15 residues. With 2 bases removed from V and 0 bases from J, the gap between germline ends came to 10 bases. CDR3 bases: TGTGCCATCAGTGAGGTAGGGAGGGTGAACACTGAAGCTTTCTTT. This sequence encodes CAISEVGRVNTEAFF.

The chain uses TRBV5-5 and TRBJ2-1; 10 bases map to TRBD2. V dropped 2 bases and J dropped 3; count of bases not matched to a gene: 2. CDR1 is SGHKS and CDR2 is YYEKEE in the germline V gene (reference sequence). The CDR3 extends over 15 amino acids. The CDR3 DNA follows: TGTGCCAGCAGCTTCGGACTAGCGGACTACAATGAGCAGTTCTTC. It translates to CASSFGLADYNEQFF.